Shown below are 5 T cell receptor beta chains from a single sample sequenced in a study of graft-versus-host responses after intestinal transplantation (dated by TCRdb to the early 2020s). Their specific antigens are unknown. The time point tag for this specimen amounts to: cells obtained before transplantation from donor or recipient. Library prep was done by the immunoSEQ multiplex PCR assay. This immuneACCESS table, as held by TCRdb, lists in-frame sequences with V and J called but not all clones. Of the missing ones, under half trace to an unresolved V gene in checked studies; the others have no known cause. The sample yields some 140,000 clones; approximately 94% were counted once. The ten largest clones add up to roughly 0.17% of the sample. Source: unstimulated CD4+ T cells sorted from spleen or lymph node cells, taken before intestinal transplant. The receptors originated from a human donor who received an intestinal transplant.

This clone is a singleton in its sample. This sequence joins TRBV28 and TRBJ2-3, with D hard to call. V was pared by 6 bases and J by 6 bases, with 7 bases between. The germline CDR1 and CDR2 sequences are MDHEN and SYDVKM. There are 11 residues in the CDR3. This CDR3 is CASRLTDTQYF. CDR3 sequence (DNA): TGTGCCAGCAGACTCACGGATACGCAGTATTTT. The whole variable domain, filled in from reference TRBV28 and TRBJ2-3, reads DVKVTQSSRYLVKRTGEKVFLECVQDMDHENMFWYRQDPGLGLRLIYFSYDVKMKEKGDIPEGYSVSREKKERFSLILESASTNQTSMYLCASRLTDTQYFGPGTRLTVL.

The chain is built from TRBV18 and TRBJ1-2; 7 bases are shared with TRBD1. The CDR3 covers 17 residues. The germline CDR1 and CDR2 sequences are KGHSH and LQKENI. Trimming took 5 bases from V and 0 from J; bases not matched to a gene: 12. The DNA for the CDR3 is TGTGCCAGCTCATCTACAGGGGACGCGGGTACTAACTATGGCTACACCTTC. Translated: CASSSTGDAGTNYGYTF.

CDR3 coding DNA: TGCGCCAGCAGCCAAGACGTTGTGGGGCTGAAGCCCCAGCATTTT. Residues: CASSQDVVGLKPQHF. The chain carries TRBV4-1 and TRBJ1-5; D is perhaps TRBD1 (5 bases). The germline gives CDR1 MGHRA, CDR2 YSYEKL. V was clipped by 0 bases and J by 8 bases, with 14 bases between them. CDR3 length: 15 amino acids.

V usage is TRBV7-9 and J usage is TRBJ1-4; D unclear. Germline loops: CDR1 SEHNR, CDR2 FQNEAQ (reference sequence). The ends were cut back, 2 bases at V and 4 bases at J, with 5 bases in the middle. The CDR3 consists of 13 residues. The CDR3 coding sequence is TGTGCCAGCAGCTTAAGGCTTAATGAAAAACTGTTTTTT. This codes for CASSLRLNEKLFF.

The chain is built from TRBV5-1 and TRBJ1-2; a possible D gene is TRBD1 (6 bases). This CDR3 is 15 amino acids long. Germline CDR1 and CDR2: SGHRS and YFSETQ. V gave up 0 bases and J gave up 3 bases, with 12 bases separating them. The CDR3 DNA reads TGCGCCAGCAGCTTGGGGTCAGGGGTTGACTATGGCTACACCTTC. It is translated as CASSLGSGVDYGYTF. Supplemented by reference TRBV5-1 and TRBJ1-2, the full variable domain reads KAGVTQTPRYLIKTRGQQVTLSCSPISGHRSVSWYQQTPGQGLQFLFEYFSETQRNKGNFPGRFSGRQFSNSRSEMNVSTLELGDSALYLCASSLGSGVDYGYTFGSGTRLTVV.